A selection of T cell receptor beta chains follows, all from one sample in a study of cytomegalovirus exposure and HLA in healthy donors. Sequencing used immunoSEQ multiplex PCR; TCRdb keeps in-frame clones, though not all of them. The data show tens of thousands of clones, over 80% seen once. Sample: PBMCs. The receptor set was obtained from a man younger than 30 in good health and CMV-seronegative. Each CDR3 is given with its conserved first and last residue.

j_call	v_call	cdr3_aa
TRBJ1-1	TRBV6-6	CASSYGTAATEAFF
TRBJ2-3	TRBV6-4	CASSGTSGTDTQYF
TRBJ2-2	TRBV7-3	CASSPKRVGELFF
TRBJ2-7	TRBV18	CASSPEGLRSYEQYF
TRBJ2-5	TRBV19	CASSYRQLGETQYF
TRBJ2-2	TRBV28	CASSLYRGVGELFF
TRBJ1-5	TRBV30	CAWKGAGGYSNQPQHF
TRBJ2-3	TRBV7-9	CASSPNRLAGGPTDTQYF
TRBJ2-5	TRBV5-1	CASSEAETQYF
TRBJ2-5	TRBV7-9	CASSLGFGGLAGQETQYF
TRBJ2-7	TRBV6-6	CASSVTVEQYF
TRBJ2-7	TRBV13	CASSLKRQAYEQYF
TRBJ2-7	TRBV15	CATSRGRGHEQYF
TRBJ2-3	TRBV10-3	CAIRNPEGYTDTQYF
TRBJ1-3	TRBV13	CASSTQQGSGNTIYF
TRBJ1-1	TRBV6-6	CASSKNGGYMNTEAFF
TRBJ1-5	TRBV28	CASSLGGHQPQHF
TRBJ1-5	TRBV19	CASSRGQGALGNQPQHF
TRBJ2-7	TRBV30	CAWRTSLGQGSYEQYF
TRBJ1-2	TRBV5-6	CASSWESGYTF
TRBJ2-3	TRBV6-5	CASSYAASGTDTQYF
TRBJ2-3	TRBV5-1	CASSLGVVVLKLSTDTQYF
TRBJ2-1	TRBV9	CASSVAPGAHNEQFF
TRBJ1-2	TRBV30	CAWGDRANTF
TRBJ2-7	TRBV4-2	CASSQEWRDYEQYF
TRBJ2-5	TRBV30	CAWTSEDRAQETQYF
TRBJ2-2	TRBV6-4	CASSVGGGTNTGELFF
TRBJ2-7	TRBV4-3	CASSLRLAGSHEQYF
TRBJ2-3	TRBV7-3	CASSLSGSAGDTQYF
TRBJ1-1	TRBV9	CASSVGDRWGEGAFF
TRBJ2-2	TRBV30	CAWSVYRGPFSGELFF
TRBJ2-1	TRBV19	CASSKTSGSGNNEQFF
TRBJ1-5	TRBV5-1	CASRVGVDQPQHF
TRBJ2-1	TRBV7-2	CASSLVVRGGEQFF
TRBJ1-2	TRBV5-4	CASSFGYGYTF
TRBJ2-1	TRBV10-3	CATASGSTYNEQFF